The TCR beta chain under discussion was sequenced for a study of lymphopenia after photon versus proton radiotherapy. Findings of the study overall: After lymphocyte nadir, photon-treated repertoires showed oligoclonal expansion, especially CD8+ Temra. Photon-treated patients lost naive T cells and TCR diversity; proton-treated stayed stable. Post-nadir TCR diversity decline inversely tracked overall survival among those who died.

On this clone itself: What it binds is not known.

Sequencing used immunoSEQ multiplex PCR; TCRdb keeps in-frame clones, though not all of them. This table has 160,000 or so clones, 88% appearing once. Trimming left V 10 bases short and J 1 base short, with 16 bases between. The CDR3 length is 14 residues. Germline assignment: CDR1 MDHEN and CDR2 SYDVKM. V is TRBV28 and J is TRBJ1-1, with D possibly matching TRBD1 (6 bases). The sequenced sample was peripheral blood, obtained from a patient treated with photon-based radiotherapy. The receptor was isolated from a man in his fifties with gastric cancer. CDR3 nucleotide sequence: TGTGCCACCGACATACAGGGCCCGAACACTGAAGCTTTCTTT. Its translation: CATDIQGPNTEAFF.